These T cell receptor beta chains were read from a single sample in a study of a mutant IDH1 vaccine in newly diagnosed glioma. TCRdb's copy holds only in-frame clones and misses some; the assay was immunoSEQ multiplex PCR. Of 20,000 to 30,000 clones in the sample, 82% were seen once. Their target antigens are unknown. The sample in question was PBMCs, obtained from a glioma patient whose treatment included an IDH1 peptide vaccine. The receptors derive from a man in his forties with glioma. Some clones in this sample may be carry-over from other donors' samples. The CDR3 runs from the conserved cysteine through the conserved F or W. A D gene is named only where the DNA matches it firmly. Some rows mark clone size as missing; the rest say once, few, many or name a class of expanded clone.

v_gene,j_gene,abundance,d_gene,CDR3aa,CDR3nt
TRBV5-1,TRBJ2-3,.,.,CASSLEADTQYF,TGCGCCAGCAGCTTGGAGGCAGATACGCAGTATTTT
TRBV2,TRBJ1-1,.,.,CASRAPQAGAFF,TGTGCCAGCAGGGCCCCCCAGGCAGGAGCTTTCTTT
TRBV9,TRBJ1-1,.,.,CASSPQGGGTEAFF,TGTGCCAGCAGCCCACAGGGCGGGGGCACTGAAGCTTTCTTT
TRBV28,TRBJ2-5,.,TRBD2,CASSLWTSRETQYF,TGTGCCAGCAGTTTATGGACTAGCCGGGAGACCCAGTACTTC
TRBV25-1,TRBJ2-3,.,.,CASTDGRDTTDTQYF,TGTGCCAGCACCGATGGTCGGGACACAACAGATACGCAGTATTTT
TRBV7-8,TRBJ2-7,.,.,CASSLAEGYEQYF,TGTGCCAGCAGCTTAGCCGAGGGCTACGAGCAGTACTTC
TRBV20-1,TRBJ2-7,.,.,CSQQDIHEQYF,TGCAGTCAACAGGATATCCACGAGCAGTACTTC
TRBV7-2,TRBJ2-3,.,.,CASSLMVQATDTQYF,TGTGCCAGCAGCTTAATGGTCCAGGCCACAGATACGCAGTATTTT
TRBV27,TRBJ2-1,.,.,CASRSQTDEQFF,TGTGCCAGCAGGAGCCAGACGGATGAGCAGTTCTTC
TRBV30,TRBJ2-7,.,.,CAWSVPGLGVEQYF,TGTGCCTGGAGTGTACCGGGTCTTGGGGTTGAGCAGTACTTC
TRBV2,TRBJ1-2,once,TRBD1,CASSAGGSHYGYTF,TGTGCCAGCAGTGCAGGGGGCAGTCACTATGGCTACACCTTC
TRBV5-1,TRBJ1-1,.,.,CASSGGHWDTEAFF,TGCGCCAGCAGCGGGGGACATTGGGACACTGAAGCTTTCTTT
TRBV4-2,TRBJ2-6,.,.,CASSQDLAMGEGANVLTF,TGTGCCAGCAGCCAAGATCTTGCCATGGGGGAAGGGGCCAACGTCCTGACTTTC
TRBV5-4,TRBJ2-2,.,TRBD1,CASSLLGQGATGELFF,TGTGCCAGCAGCTTATTGGGACAGGGGGCGACCGGGGAGCTGTTTTTT
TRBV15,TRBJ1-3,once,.,CATSRDSHSGNTIYF,TGTGCCACCAGCAGAGACAGTCACTCTGGAAACACCATATATTTT
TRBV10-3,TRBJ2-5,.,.,CAISEAGTLGETQYF,TGTGCCATCAGTGAGGCCGGGACCCTAGGGGAGACCCAGTACTTC
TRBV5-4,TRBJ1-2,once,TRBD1,CASSLDRGRLGGYTF,TGTGCCAGCAGCTTGGACAGGGGGCGCTTGGGGGGCTACACCTTC